Listed below are T cell receptor beta chains from one sample, sequenced in a study of T-cell reconstitution after alpha-beta-depleted transplantation in children. Via MiXCR, TCRdb re-called the PCR reads, giving one row per CDR3 protein. Here the sample spans 95,000 to 150,000 distinct CDR3 sequences, approximately 22% being singletons. The starting material was PBMCs, mostly from graft donor cells, obtained 180 days after TCRalphabeta/CD19-depleted stem cell transplant. These receptor sequences come from a male patient between 2 and 15 years old who had a stem cell transplant for chronic granulomatous disease, so the T cells may come from the graft donor. The CDR3 runs from the conserved cysteine through the conserved F or W. D genes are given only for firm matches.

d_call v_call cdr3_length cdr3_aa
- TRBV12-3/TRBV12-4 11 CASSLAAIQYF
- TRBV29-1 13 CSVSLSGGETQYF
- TRBV18 13 CASSLLEADTQYF
TRBD2 TRBV3-1 17 CASSPRNGGGLWETQYF
- TRBV12-3/TRBV12-4 14 CASSPGSLNTEAFF
- TRBV20-1 15 CSARDYRTVNTEAFF
- TRBV12-3/TRBV12-4 13 CASSLAYAWEAFF
TRBD2 TRBV5-1 13 CARWGLAPDEQYF
- TRBV15 16 CATSRVAGSSYNEQFF
- TRBV6-1 15 CASKGGQTSTDTQYF
TRBD2 TRBV12-3/TRBV12-4 16 CASSFQVRGGLGEQFF
TRBD1 TRBV7-2 15 CASSFERDRGYEQYF
TRBD2 TRBV5-5 15 CASSAGGSSTDTQYF
- TRBV7-2 13 CASAQSNTGELFF
- TRBV20-1 11 CSATAGDTQYF
- TRBV5-1 12 CASSSDGDGYTF
- TRBV5-1 15 CASSPMGGRRHTQYF
TRBD2 TRBV12-3/TRBV12-4 14 CASTSGLAGDEQFF
- TRBV20-1 12 CSGDAGLNEQFF
- TRBV12-3/TRBV12-4 14 CASALNAANTEAFF